A single sample is the source of the 32 T cell receptor beta chains below, sequenced in a study of cytomegalovirus exposure and HLA in healthy donors. Libraries were prepared by immunoSEQ multiplex PCR; TCRdb keeps only in-frame clonotypes and omits some of them. The sample contains about 130,000 clones, roughly nine tenths of which appear only once. Sequencing was done on a sample of PBMCs. All receptors derive from a woman younger than 30 in good health and CMV-seropositive.

The chain recombines TRBV7-2 with TRBJ2-5; D is undetermined. Trimming left V 1 base short and J 7 bases short, with 13 bases between. In germline, CDR1 is SGHTA, CDR2 FQGNSA. This CDR3 is built from 14 residues. The CDR3 spells CASSLGLGPGTQYF. CDR3 DNA sequence: TGTGCCAGCAGCTTAGGTCTAGGCCCTGGGACCCAGTACTTC. The full variable domain, with the rest looked up from reference TRBV7-2 and TRBJ2-5, is GAGVSQSPSNKVTEKGKDVELRCDPISGHTALYWYRQSLGQGLEFLIYFQGNSAPDKSGLPSDRFSAERTGGSVSTLTIQRTQQEDSAVYLCASSLGLGPGTQYFGPGTRLLVL.

Comments on this clone: Germline is not matched at one junction end, which may reflect a read error. The chain uses TRBV5-6 and TRBJ2-1; 7 nucleotides match TRBD2. The CDR3 loop spans 15 amino acids. Germline V gives CDR1 SGHDT, CDR2 YYEEEE. The CDR3 DNA follows: TGTGCCAGCAACTTGAGGCGGGGGATCTTGGATGAGCAGTTCTTC. It yields the protein CASNLRRGILDEQFF.

The rearrangement uses TRBV7-2 and TRBJ2-7, with 7 bases matching TRBD2. This CDR3 region has 14 residues. The V segment lost 1 base and the J segment 3 bases; nucleotides outside the gene matches: 3. Per the germline V gene, CDR1 is SGHTA and CDR2 is FQGNSA. Here the CDR3 DNA reads TGTGCCAGCAGCTTAGGGCTAGCGGACTACGAGCAGTACTTC. Its protein product is CASSLGLADYEQYF.

The chain recombines TRBV6-6 with TRBJ2-1; the D gene is possibly TRBD2 (7 bases). V was trimmed by 6 bases and J by 6 bases, leaving 21 bases between them. This CDR3 region has 16 residues. Germline values: CDR1 MNHNY, CDR2 SVGAGI (reference sequence). The CDR3 is CASSQRGGATGNEQFF. DNA of the CDR3: TGTGCCAGCAGCCAAAGGGGGGGCGCTACTGGCAATGAGCAGTTCTTC.

Here the CDR3 DNA reads TGTGCCAGCAGTTACCCTGGGGGGTCCTCCTACGAGCAGTACTTC. It encodes CASSYPGGSSYEQYF. The chain is built from TRBV6-5 and TRBJ2-7, with D perhaps TRBD2 (6 bases). Germline V lookup: CDR1 MNHEY, CDR2 SVGAGI. The V end lost 2 bases, the J end lost 0 bases, and 11 bases lay between the germline ends. The CDR3 sequence is 15 residues long.

J is TRBJ1-6 and V is TRBV2; 7 nucleotides line up with TRBD1. Trimming removed 7 bases from V and 7 bases from J; junction bases left unmatched: 4. This CDR3 comprises 13 residues. Germline V CDR1 and CDR2: SNHLY, FYNNEI. In DNA form, the CDR3 reads TGTGCCAGCAACGACAGGGCCAATTCACCCCTCCACTTT. Its protein is CASNDRANSPLHF.

This clone has only one observation. The chain recombines TRBV6-5 with TRBJ1-1, with 8 bases aligning to TRBD1. This CDR3 has 15 residues. Germline CDR1 MNHEY, CDR2 SVGAGI. V gave up 2 bases and J gave up 7 bases; unmatched junction bases: 9. This chain's CDR3 is CASSYTQGAGVEAFF. The CDR3 DNA is TGTGCCAGCAGTTACACTCAGGGGGCGGGAGTTGAAGCTTTCTTT.

The gene calls are TRBV27 and TRBJ2-5; 7 positions match TRBD2. V dropped 7 bases and J dropped 1; count of bases not matched to a gene: 9. CDR3 length equals 15 residues. Germline V gene lookup returns CDR1 MNHEY and CDR2 SMNVEV (reference sequence). The CDR3 loop is CASTSGRGSQETQYF. The CDR3 DNA reads TGTGCCAGCACCTCGGGGCGGGGGAGCCAAGAGACCCAGTACTTC.

The chain recombines TRBV9 with TRBJ2-3, with D perhaps TRBD2 (7 bases). CDR1 SGDLS and CDR2 YYNGEE come from the germline V gene. V lost 4 bases and J 3 bases, leaving 15 bases between the germline ends. The CDR3 has 15 residues. CDR3: CASSSPGGRTDTQYF. CDR3 coding DNA: TGTGCCAGCAGCTCCCCGGGGGGCCGGACAGATACGCAGTATTTT.

In this sample, this clone turned up a few times. The chain links TRBV13 to TRBJ1-2, with D perhaps TRBD1 (5 bases). CDR3 length: 14 amino acids. V lost 6 bases and J 3 bases, leaving 14 bases between the germline ends. Looked up from germline, CDR1 is PRHDT and CDR2 is FYEKMQ (reference sequence). The CDR3 DNA reads TGTGCCAGCAGTGAGACAGCAATGTACTATGGCTACACCTTC. It encodes CASSETAMYYGYTF.

The gene calls are TRBV18 and TRBJ1-1; D not resolved. CDR3 length equals 13 residues. Trimming left V 4 bases short and J 5 bases short, with 11 bases between. Per germline, CDR1 KGHSH and CDR2 LQKENI. The CDR3 is CASSLGTGTEAFF. The CDR3 coding sequence is TGTGCCAGCTCACTGGGAACGGGAACTGAAGCTTTCTTT.

The rearrangement joins TRBV10-1 to TRBJ2-1; TRBD1 matches 10 bases. The CDR3 has 18 residues. Germline V CDR1 and CDR2: WNHNN, SYGVQD (reference sequence). Trimming removed 2 bases from V and 4 bases from J; junction bases left unmatched: 11. Here the CDR3 reads CASSEREGGTGAYNEQFF. The CDR3 nucleotides are TGCGCCAGCAGTGAGCGCGAGGGAGGGACAGGGGCATACAATGAGCAGTTCTTC.

This rearrangement joins TRBV28 to TRBJ1-1, with a weak D call TRBD1 (5 bases). Germline lookup yields CDR1 MDHEN and CDR2 SYDVKM. Trimming removed 4 bases at V and 1 base at J, with 13 bases between. The CDR3 consists of 15 residues. The CDR3 nucleotides are TGTGCCAGCAGTTCGCCGACAGCGTCGAACACTGAAGCTTTCTTT. Its protein is CASSSPTASNTEAFF. Full variable domain (outside the CDR3, taken from reference TRBV28 and TRBJ1-1): DVKVTQSSRYLVKRTGEKVFLECVQDMDHENMFWYRQDPGLGLRLIYFSYDVKMKEKGDIPEGYSVSREKKERFSLILESASTNQTSMYLCASSSPTASNTEAFFGQGTRLTVV.

The chain uses TRBV19 and TRBJ1-6, with TRBD1 as a possible D gene (5 bases). CDR3 length: 14 residues. The germline gives CDR1 LNHDA, CDR2 SQIVND (reference sequence). V lost 5 bases, J lost 6 bases, and 11 bases lay in between. CDR3 sequence: CASSLRQLNSPLHF. CDR3 nucleotide sequence: TGTGCCAGTAGTCTTAGACAGCTTAATTCACCCCTCCACTTT. Filled out from reference TRBV19 and TRBJ1-6, the complete variable domain reads DGGITQSPKYLFRKEGQNVTLSCEQNLNHDAMYWYRQDPGQGLRLIYYSQIVNDFQKGDIAEGYSVSREKKESFPLTVTSAQKNPTAFYLCASSLRQLNSPLHFGNGTRLTVT.

The V gene is TRBV6-4, the J gene TRBJ1-2; D unclear. V lost 6 bases to trimming and J lost 4 bases, with 15 bases between them. The CDR3 loop spans 14 amino acids. Germline V CDR1 and CDR2: MRHNA, SNTAGT. Here the CDR3 reads CASSPLAWSYGYTF. In DNA form, the CDR3 reads TGTGCCAGCAGCCCCTTAGCCTGGAGCTATGGCTACACCTTC.

V gene TRBV6-6 combines with J gene TRBJ2-7; tentatively, D is TRBD2 (5 bases). The CDR3 is made up of 12 amino acids. CDR1 and CDR2 from the germline V gene are MNHNY and SVGAGI (reference sequence). Trimming took 7 bases from V and 7 from J, leaving 14 bases between them. CDR3 loop: CASTLGDGEQYF. CDR3 DNA sequence: TGTGCCAGCACCCTCGGGGATGGGGAGCAGTACTTC.

The V gene is TRBV2, the J gene TRBJ1-3; D is undetermined. The CDR3 is 15 residues long. Germline lookup yields CDR1 SNHLY and CDR2 FYNNEI. Deletions cut 6 bases from V and 0 bases from J, with 12 bases between. The CDR3 coding sequence is TGTGCCAGCAGGGAAAGAGCTAACTCTGGAAACACCATATATTTT. Protein: CASRERANSGNTIYF. Looking up the rest from reference TRBV2 and TRBJ1-3 gives the full variable domain: EPEVTQTPSHQVTQMGQEVILRCVPISNHLYFYWYRQILGQKVEFLVSFYNNEISEKSEIFDDQFSVERPDGSNFTLKIRSTKLEDSAMYFCASRERANSGNTIYFGEGSWLTVV.

This clone has only one observation. The V and J genes are TRBV7-9 and TRBJ1-5; 9 bases line up with TRBD1. The length of the CDR3 is 13 residues. Germline-derived CDR1 and CDR2 are SEHNR and FQNEAQ (reference sequence). The V and J ends lost 6 bases and 12 bases, in that order; junction bases with no gene match: 9. The CDR3 DNA sequence: TGTGCCAGCAGTTTTACAGGGGGCCAGGGCCAGCATTTT. Translating it yields CASSFTGGQGQHF.

V is TRBV4-2 and J is TRBJ2-2; 7 nucleotides line up with TRBD1. The CDR3 is 16 amino acids. With V trimmed by 0 bases and J by 0 bases, 1 base remained unmatched. Germline V gene data show CDR1 as LGHNA and CDR2 as YNFKEQ. CDR3 nucleotides: TGTGCCAGCAGCCAAGAAGGGGGCGCGAACACCGGGGAGCTGTTTTTT. It translates to CASSQEGGANTGELFF.

The rearrangement links TRBV7-8 to TRBJ2-7; 7 bases map to TRBD1. Germline lookup yields CDR1 SGHVS and CDR2 FQNEAQ. The CDR3 extends over 15 amino acids. J was trimmed by 0 bases and V by 4 bases; bases with no gene match: 6. CDR3 nucleotides: TGTGCCAGCAGCTCCGGGACAGAGGGCTCCTACGAGCAGTACTTC. This encodes CASSSGTEGSYEQYF. Full variable domain (outside the CDR3, taken from reference TRBV7-8 and TRBJ2-7): GAGVSQSPRYKVAKRGQDVALRCDPISGHVSLFWYQQALGQGPEFLTYFQNEAQLDKSGLPSDRFFAERPEGSVSTLKIQRTQQEDSAVYLCASSSGTEGSYEQYFGPGTRLTVT.

The chain employs TRBV7-2 and TRBJ2-3, with TRBD1 matching over 10 bases. The V and J ends lost 3 bases and 4 bases, in that order; junction bases with no gene match: 7. The germline V gene encodes CDR1 SGHTA and CDR2 FQGNSA. The CDR3 is made up of 16 amino acids. The CDR3 region has the DNA TGTGCCAGCAGCTTGGGGAGACAGGGGGCCGCAGATACGCAGTATTTT. This gives the protein CASSLGRQGAADTQYF. Full variable domain (outside the CDR3, taken from reference TRBV7-2 and TRBJ2-3): GAGVSQSPSNKVTEKGKDVELRCDPISGHTALYWYRQSLGQGLEFLIYFQGNSAPDKSGLPSDRFSAERTGGSVSTLTIQRTQQEDSAVYLCASSLGRQGAADTQYFGPGTRLTVL.

V is TRBV7-2 and J is TRBJ1-1; possible D gene TRBD1, 5 bases. V lost 0 bases to trimming and J lost 8 bases, with 7 bases between them. CDR1 and CDR2 from the germline V gene are SGHTA and FQGNSA. The CDR3 extends over 12 amino acids. The CDR3 protein is CASSLANREAFF. The CDR3 region has the DNA TGTGCCAGCAGCTTAGCGAACAGGGAAGCTTTCTTT.

CDR3 in amino acids: CASSFDRELDTEAFF. Written as DNA, the CDR3 is TGTGCCAGCAGCTTTGACCGGGAGTTGGACACTGAAGCTTTCTTT. The chain recombines TRBV7-9 with TRBJ1-1; the D is unclear. CDR3 length: 15 residues. The V end lost 3 bases, the J end lost 3 bases, and 14 bases lay between the germline ends. CDR1 is SEHNR, CDR2 FQNEAQ, per germline (reference sequence).

This chain links TRBV19 with TRBJ1-5, with 8 positions matching TRBD1. After removal of 4 bases from V and 4 bases from J, the junction contained 9 bases not matched to a gene. Germline CDR1 and CDR2: LNHDA and SQIVND (reference sequence). The CDR3 is 16 residues long. The DNA for the CDR3 is TGTGCCAGTAGTAGATCTCCGGGACAGGAGAATCAGCCCCAGCATTTT. It is translated as CASSRSPGQENQPQHF. Looking up the rest from reference TRBV19 and TRBJ1-5 gives the full variable domain: DGGITQSPKYLFRKEGQNVTLSCEQNLNHDAMYWYRQDPGQGLRLIYYSQIVNDFQKGDIAEGYSVSREKKESFPLTVTSAQKNPTAFYLCASSRSPGQENQPQHFGDGTRLSIL.

This clone was observed a few times. The genes are TRBV6-5 and TRBJ1-2, with D unresolved. This CDR3 has 11 amino acids. Looked up from germline, CDR1 is MNHEY and CDR2 is SVGAGI. V was trimmed by 2 bases and J by 6 bases, leaving 4 bases between them. CDR3 in DNA: TGTGCCAGCAGTTACGGCAATGGCTACACCTTC. Its protein is CASSYGNGYTF.

The chain recombines TRBV5-1 with TRBJ2-7, with a tentative D call TRBD2 (5 bases). Germline V gene data show CDR1 as SGHRS and CDR2 as YFSETQ. The CDR3 covers 12 residues. Trimming removed 4 bases from V and 6 bases from J, with 11 bases in between. The CDR3 here is CASSAAGLEQYF. CDR3 nucleotide sequence: TGCGCCAGCAGCGCCGCGGGCCTCGAGCAGTACTTC.

J is TRBJ2-1 and V is TRBV7-9; D is unclear. The CDR3 covers 15 residues. Trimming pared 1 base from V and 0 bases from J, leaving 7 bases between. The germline CDR1 and CDR2 sequences are SEHNR and FQNEAQ (reference sequence). CDR3 bases: TGTGCCAGCAGCTTAGTGGCAGGCTCCTACAATGAGCAGTTCTTC. It translates to CASSLVAGSYNEQFF.

The rearrangement uses TRBV28 and TRBJ1-5, with 7 bases matching TRBD1. The germline V gene encodes CDR1 MDHEN and CDR2 SYDVKM. The V segment lost 6 bases and the J segment 5 bases; nucleotides outside the gene matches: 19. CDR3 length: 18 residues. The CDR3 region has the DNA TGTGCCAGCAGCCCGGACGACGACAGGGCAAGGGACGATCAGCCCCAGCATTTT. Amino acids: CASSPDDDRARDDQPQHF.

The V and J genes are TRBV5-4 and TRBJ1-2; 7 nucleotides agree with TRBD1. CDR3 length equals 15 residues. The V gene's germline CDR1 is SGHNT and CDR2 YYREEE (reference sequence). The V segment lost 3 bases and the J segment 4 bases; nucleotides outside the gene matches: 9. The CDR3 is CASSSQKGAGYGYTF. In nucleotides, the CDR3 is TGTGCCAGCAGCTCTCAAAAGGGGGCGGGCTATGGCTACACCTTC.

CDR3 amino acids: CASSFDRGNTGELFF. The CDR3 nucleotides are TGCGCCAGCAGCTTCGACAGGGGGAACACCGGGGAGCTGTTTTTT. The chain couples TRBV5-1 to TRBJ2-2; 8 nucleotides match TRBD1. Unmatched junction bases numbered 1, after V lost 2 bases and J lost 1 base. Germline CDR1 SGHRS, CDR2 YFSETQ. This CDR3 is built from 15 residues.

The chain carries TRBV6-5 and TRBJ2-1; 11 bases agree with TRBD2. Germline loops: CDR1 MNHEY, CDR2 SVGAGI. The ends lost 2 bases at V and 6 bases at J; junction bases unmatched: 6. The length of the CDR3 is 16 residues. The CDR3 DNA sequence: TGTGCCAGCAGTTACGGACCGACTAGCGGGGCCAATGAGCAGTTCTTC. Translated, it gives CASSYGPTSGANEQFF.

The rearrangement uses TRBV6-5 and TRBJ1-1, with D possibly TRBD1 on 5 matching bases. Germline loops: CDR1 MNHEY, CDR2 SVGAGI. V was trimmed by 6 bases and J by 1 base, leaving 12 bases between them. The CDR3 extends over 14 amino acids. The CDR3 region has the DNA TGTGCCAGCAGGGGACTGGGGGAGAACACTGAAGCTTTCTTT. Translating gives CASRGLGENTEAFF.